Listed here are 13 T cell receptor beta chains from one sample, sequenced in a study of Graves' ophthalmopathy and Graves' hyperthyroidism. Beta-chain TCR CDR3 regions were amplified from RNA transcripts. First-round RT-PCR relied on HTBI primers, and a second-round multiplex PCR came next. Each CDR3 protein gets one entry after TCRdb re-called the multiplex PCR reads with MiXCR. Here the sample spans under 350,000 distinct CDR3 sequences, around a sixth being singletons. Sample: peripheral blood. The receptors here all came from an adult man with Graves' ophthalmopathy.

Points on this clonotype: A read error is possible here, since a much larger clone lies one base away. V gene TRBV4-2 combines with J gene TRBJ2-2; 8 bases line up with TRBD1. There are 15 residues in the CDR3. Trimming took 3 bases from V and 5 from J; bases not matched to a gene: 5. Looked up from germline, CDR1 is LGHNA and CDR2 is YNFKEQ. As DNA, the CDR3 is TGTGCCAGCAGCCACATGACAGGGGCGACCGGGGAGCTGTTTTTT. Translated: CASSHMTGATGELFF.

The table lists this clonotype with a few counts. CDR3 region: CASSFHDNSPLHF. The CDR3 DNA is TGTGCCAGCAGCTTCCATGACAACTCACCCCTCCACTTT. The chain combines TRBV11-1 with TRBJ1-6; unclear D gene. Trimming pared 3 bases from V and 10 bases from J, leaving 10 bases between. CDR1 SGHAT and CDR2 FQDESV come from the germline V gene (reference sequence). This CDR3 is 13 amino acids long. Using reference TRBV11-1 and TRBJ1-6 for the parts outside the CDR3, the full variable domain is EAEVAQSPRYKITEKSQAVAFWCDPISGHATLYWYRQILGQGPELLVQFQDESVVDDSQLPKDRFSAERLKGVDSTLKIQPAELGDSAMYLCASSFHDNSPLHFGNGTRLTVT.

The V and J genes are TRBV5-1 and TRBJ2-7, with D possibly matching TRBD2 (6 bases). Germline CDR1 reads SGHRS; CDR2 reads YFSETQ. V lost 7 bases to trimming and J lost 4 bases, with 12 bases between them. This CDR3 contains 12 residues. The CDR3 spells CASGTFGYEQYF. Here the CDR3 DNA reads TGCGCCAGCGGGACTTTTGGATACGAGCAGTACTTC.

The V call is TRBV19, the J call TRBJ2-2; D remains ambiguous. CDR1 LNHDA and CDR2 SQIVND come from the germline V gene (reference sequence). V was shortened by 6 bases and J by 0 bases, with 17 bases between the two germline ends. The CDR3 extends over 17 amino acids. CDR3 nucleotides: TGTGCCAGTAGCCTGGCGTGGGTCCTCGCGAACACCGGGGAGCTGTTTTTT. It translates to CASSLAWVLANTGELFF.

Ten or more counts support this clonotype. This chain connects TRBV5-1 to TRBJ2-3; a weak D match, TRBD1 (5 bases). The CDR3 has 13 amino acids. Trimming removed 5 bases at V and 5 bases at J, with 12 bases between. Germline V gives CDR1 SGHRS, CDR2 YFSETQ. The DNA for the CDR3 is TGCGCCAGCAGAGCCCAGGGTCAAGATACGCAGTATTTT. Translated, it gives CASRAQGQDTQYF.

In this sample, this clonotype turned up many times. The chain combines TRBV6-2 or TRBV6-3 with TRBJ1-6; D is uncertain. Trimming removed 0 bases at V and 12 bases at J, with 9 bases between. Germline assignment: CDR1 MNHEY and CDR2 SVGEGT. This CDR3 spans 13 amino acids. The CDR3 protein is CASSYSVVGPLHF. As DNA, the CDR3 is TGTGCCAGCAGTTACTCGGTTGTAGGACCCCTCCACTTT.

Many counts were recorded for this clonotype. V is TRBV20-1 and J is TRBJ2-5; TRBD2 matches at 7 bases. Germline loops: CDR1 DFQATT, CDR2 SNEGSKA (reference sequence). The V and J ends lost 6 bases and 5 bases, in that order; junction bases with no gene match: 12. This CDR3 is 14 amino acids long. The CDR3 loop reads CSAKTQAGTETQYF. The DNA for the CDR3 is TGCAGTGCAAAGACTCAAGCGGGAACGGAGACCCAGTACTTC.

This clonotype appeared a single time. A single base separates this from a much larger clone, so it may be a read error. The chain recombines TRBV12-3 or TRBV12-4 with TRBJ2-2; D may match TRBD1 or TRBD2 (5 bases each). This CDR3 contains 14 residues. CDR3 loop: CASSLGGPTGEPFF. In DNA form, the CDR3 reads TGTGCCAGCAGTTTAGGGGGACCCACCGGGGAGCCGTTTTTT.

This clonotype was counted ten times or more. V is TRBV7-9 and J is TRBJ2-5; perhaps TRBD1 as D (5 bases). Germline V gives CDR1 SEHNR, CDR2 FQNEAQ (reference sequence). Trimming stripped 3 bases from V and 3 bases from J, with 8 bases between. The CDR3 extends over 13 amino acids. CDR3 coding DNA: TGTGCCAGCAGCTTCAGGGTGGAAGAGACCCAGTACTTC. It translates to CASSFRVEETQYF.

V usage is TRBV11-1 and J usage is TRBJ2-2, with TRBD1 matching over 9 bases. The CDR3 spans 16 residues. Losses at the gene ends were 3 bases for V and 8 bases for J; bases not matched to a gene: 10. CDR1 SGHAT and CDR2 FQDESV come from the germline V gene (reference sequence). The CDR3 spells CASSFWTGARVGELFF. CDR3 bases: TGTGCCAGCAGCTTTTGGACAGGGGCCCGAGTGGGGGAGCTGTTTTTT.

There are many counts of this clonotype. The V and J genes are TRBV28 and TRBJ1-6; D gene unclear. The CDR3 covers 14 residues. The V end lost 5 bases, the J end lost 0 bases, and 5 bases lay between the germline ends. Per the germline V gene, CDR1 is MDHEN and CDR2 is SYDVKM. CDR3 DNA: TGTGCCAGCAGTGCGATCTCCTATAATTCACCCCTCCACTTT. It encodes CASSAISYNSPLHF.

This clonotype was seen many times. This chain uses TRBV7-2 with TRBJ1-2; TRBD1 aligns across 10 bases. The V and J ends lost 5 bases and 5 bases, in that order; junction bases with no gene match: 8. This CDR3 comprises 15 residues. The germline V gene encodes CDR1 SGHTA and CDR2 FQGNSA. CDR3 DNA sequence: TGTGCCAGCAGCCTGTCCGGGACAGGGGCATATGGCTACACCTTC. The encoded protein is CASSLSGTGAYGYTF.

This clonotype was seen at least ten times. The chain is built from TRBV4-2 and TRBJ1-1; D uncertain. V was clipped by 0 bases and J by 3 bases, with 8 bases between them. In germline, CDR1 is LGHNA, CDR2 YNFKEQ. The CDR3 spans 14 residues. Written as DNA, the CDR3 is TGTGCCAGCAGCCAAGATCCGGTTTACACTGAAGCTTTCTTT. It translates to CASSQDPVYTEAFF.